Listed below are T cell receptor beta chains from one sample, sequenced in a study of shared clonotypes between healthy human individuals. TCRdb's table, derived via immunoSEQ multiplex PCR, lists solely in-frame clones and lacks some. This sample has roughly 700,000 clones; about 90% occur once, and the top ten carry less than 40%. Sequencing was performed on memory CD8+ T cells from PBMCs. These receptors all stem from a young man in good health. Some clones in this sample may be carry-over from other donors' samples. The CDR3 runs from the conserved cysteine through the conserved F or W. A D gene is named only where the DNA matches it firmly. For some rows the clone size is stated as once, few or many, or as a class when expanded; others skip it.

clone_size,v_call,d_call,j_call,cdr3_aa,cdr3_nt
.,TRBV5-1,.,TRBJ1-1,CASSPTGSMNTEAFF,TGCGCCAGCAGCCCGACCGGATCCATGAACACTGAAGCTTTCTTT
.,TRBV29-1,TRBD2,TRBJ2-7,CSVVSSGSYEQYF,TGCAGCGTTGTATCTAGCGGGAGCTACGAGCAGTACTTC
.,TRBV27,.,TRBJ1-1,CASSFAQGTEAFF,TGTGCCAGCAGTTTCGCCCAGGGCACTGAAGCTTTCTTT
.,TRBV5-1,TRBD1,TRBJ2-1,CASSWAGGNEQFF,TGCGCCAGCAGCTGGGCAGGGGGCAATGAGCAGTTCTTC
.,TRBV13,.,TRBJ2-1,CASSRGPSSYNEQFF,TGTGCCAGCAGCCGGGGACCTAGCTCCTACAATGAGCAGTTCTTC
.,TRBV5-6,TRBD2,TRBJ2-2,CASSTGEGMAGELFF,TGTGCCAGCAGCACGGGGGAGGGTATGGCCGGGGAGCTGTTTTTT
.,TRBV7-9,.,TRBJ1-1,CASRGFLNTEAFF,TGTGCCAGCAGGGGGTTTCTGAACACTGAAGCTTTCTTT
once,TRBV27,.,TRBJ2-1,CASSSPNSYNEQFF,TGTGCCAGCAGTTCGCCCAATTCCTACAATGAGCAGTTCTTC
.,TRBV4-3,.,TRBJ2-7,CASSPGLSPHEQYF,TGCGCCAGCAGCCCTGGACTATCTCCTCACGAGCAGTACTTC
.,TRBV28,.,TRBJ1-2,CASSSGMGNYGYTF,TGTGCCAGCAGTTCCGGGATGGGGAACTATGGCTACACCTTC
.,TRBV6-1,.,TRBJ2-7,CASGQVGPYEQYF,TGTGCCTCCGGTCAGGTGGGGCCGTACGAGCAGTACTTC
.,TRBV5-1,.,TRBJ2-7,CASSLFSAPFEQYF,TGCGCCAGCAGCTTGTTTTCGGCGCCGTTCGAGCAGTACTTC
once,TRBV18,.,TRBJ2-3,CASSPPDPPDTQYF,TGTGCCAGCTCACCACCGGATCCGCCAGATACGCAGTATTTT
few,TRBV7-9,.,TRBJ1-5,CASRNGDSNQPQHF,TGTGCCAGCAGAAATGGGGATTCCAATCAGCCCCAGCATTTT
.,TRBV19,TRBD1,TRBJ1-4,CASSPGTGPATNEKLFF,TGTGCCAGTAGTCCCGGGACAGGGCCCGCAACTAATGAAAAACTGTTTTTT